In this sample, the clone carrying this T cell receptor (beta chain) turned up a few times. As yet, its antigen is unknown. The data were taken from a study of blood T cells in healthy people across ages. Overall study results and limits: Samples with more naive T cells showed higher observed beta diversity. It was the long-lived donors that had more naive CD4+ cells and higher diversity than aged donors. Among T cells, TCR beta diversity per million cells dropped roughly linearly as age rose.

Extracted total RNA amounted to at least 5 micrograms for each sample. With a J-beta primer mix and a sample-barcoded 5' primer, a second PCR ran about 7 to 11 cycles. TCRdb re-called the 5' RACE reads through MiXCR, storing one row per CDR3 protein. This sample has approximately 690,000 distinct CDR3 sequences, with 58% found just once. V lost 3 bases and J lost 11, with 13 bases in between. CDR3 length equals 11 residues. Germline CDR1 DFQATT, CDR2 SNEGSKA (reference sequence). The receptor was derived from a man in his 60s in good health. This chain uses TRBV20-1 with TRBJ2-5; D might be TRBD2 (6 bases). Source material: blood. CDR3 protein: CSARGDREQYF. In DNA form, the CDR3 reads TGCAGTGCTAGGGGGGACCGGGAGCAGTACTTC.